These 19 T cell receptor beta chains were all obtained from the same sample, sequenced in a study of shared clonotypes between healthy human individuals. The data were produced by immunoSEQ multiplex PCR, yet TCRdb's version contains in-frame clones alone and is incomplete. The table records 2,500,000 or so clones, roughly 93% of them present only once. The sequencing sample was made of naive CD4+ T cells from PBMCs. Subset defined: CD45RA+ positively selected. These receptors were collected from a young man in good health. Some clones in this sample may be carry-over from other donors' samples.

The rearrangement uses TRBV2 and TRBJ1-3; TRBD1 might be the D (5 bases). V lost 7 bases and J lost 2, with 12 bases in between. CDR1 and CDR2 (germline): SNHLY, FYNNEI. The CDR3 has 14 residues. The CDR3 sequence: CASIGVLPGNTIYF. CDR3 sequence (DNA): TGTGCCAGCATAGGGGTTCTACCTGGAAACACCATATATTTT.

The chain has TRBV5-1 and TRBJ2-7; 11 bases match TRBD1. The CDR3 is 14 residues long. CDR1 is SGHRS, CDR2 YFSETQ, per germline. With V trimmed by 4 bases and J by 5 bases, 5 bases remained unmatched. The CDR3 loop reads CASSLTGQGDEQYF. In nucleotides, the CDR3 is TGCGCCAGCAGCCTGACGGGACAGGGGGACGAGCAGTACTTC.

This sequence joins TRBV9 and TRBJ2-5; D is unclear. The V end was cut by 3 bases, the J end by 5 bases, with 11 bases between. The CDR3 loop spans 13 amino acids. Germline loops: CDR1 SGDLS, CDR2 YYNGEE. The CDR3 DNA is TGTGCCAGCAGCGCCTCCTACGCCGAGACCCAGTACTTC. Protein: CASSASYAETQYF.

This clone has only one observation. The V call is TRBV9, the J call TRBJ2-1; 9 nucleotides align to TRBD1. The V gene end was trimmed by 3 bases and the J gene end by 6 bases; junction bases not matched to a gene: 7. The CDR3 length is 15 residues. Germline-derived CDR1 and CDR2 are SGDLS and YYNGEE. The CDR3: CASSAWTGASNEQFF. For the CDR3, the DNA is TGTGCCAGCAGCGCATGGACAGGGGCCTCCAATGAGCAGTTCTTC.

Comment on this clone: Other nucleotide sequences from this sample produce the same CDR3. The V and J genes are TRBV5-1 and TRBJ2-2; D unresolved. V was cut by 0 bases and J by 6 bases, with 6 bases left in between. The CDR3 loop spans 13 amino acids. The germline V gene has CDR1 SGHRS and CDR2 YFSETQ. CDR3 residues: CASSLGSPGELFF. CDR3 bases: TGCGCCAGCAGCTTGGGGAGCCCCGGGGAGCTGTTTTTT.

The rearrangement uses TRBV6-5 and TRBJ2-7; 7 nucleotides line up with TRBD1. Germline CDR1 reads MNHEY; CDR2 reads SVGAGI. CDR3 size: 14 residues. Trimming removed 5 bases from V and 2 bases from J; junction bases left unmatched: 6. The CDR3 spells CASSADRDTYEQYF. CDR3 coding DNA: TGTGCCAGCAGTGCCGACAGGGACACCTACGAGCAGTACTTC.

J is TRBJ2-7 and V is TRBV29-1, with D possibly being TRBD2 (6 bases). Deletions cut 7 bases from V and 3 bases from J, with 16 bases between. The CDR3 covers 13 residues. Looked up from germline, CDR1 is SQVTM and CDR2 is ANQGSEA. The CDR3 reads CSAGGGGRYEQYF. CDR3 DNA sequence: TGCAGCGCGGGTGGGGGAGGCCGCTACGAGCAGTACTTC.

The chain carries TRBV30 and TRBJ1-6; no firm D call. The CDR3 length is 15 residues. The germline V gene encodes CDR1 GTSNPN and CDR2 SVGIG (reference sequence). Trimming removed 0 bases from V and 1 base from J, with 7 bases in between. CDR3 region: CAWSVRGSYNSPLHF. CDR3 nucleotide sequence: TGTGCCTGGAGTGTACGGGGATCCTATAATTCACCCCTCCACTTT.

This chain joins TRBV2 and TRBJ2-7; 13 positions agree with TRBD2. V lost 6 bases to trimming and J lost 1 base; unmatched junction nucleotides: 3. Germline V gene lookup returns CDR1 SNHLY and CDR2 FYNNEI. The CDR3 is made up of 15 amino acids. CDR3 DNA sequence: TGTGCCAGCAGAGGGGGACTAGCGGGATCCTACGAGCAGTACTTC. Amino acid sequence: CASRGGLAGSYEQYF.

V is TRBV2 and J is TRBJ2-7; 7 positions agree with TRBD2. V gave up 4 bases and J gave up 0 bases; unmatched junction bases: 6. This CDR3 comprises 15 residues. CDR1 SNHLY and CDR2 FYNNEI come from the germline V gene. CDR3 bases: TGTGCCAGCAGTGCTCCAGCGGGACTCTCCTACGAGCAGTACTTC. Protein: CASSAPAGLSYEQYF.

About this clone itself: The same CDR3 arises from other DNA sequences in this sample as well. V and J are TRBV9 and TRBJ2-7; D might be TRBD1 or TRBD2, each matching 5 bases. Germline V gives CDR1 SGDLS, CDR2 YYNGEE. V was trimmed by 0 bases and J by 0 bases, leaving 10 bases between them. There are 15 residues in the CDR3. CDR3 amino acids: CASSVAPGPSYEQYF. The CDR3 region has the DNA TGTGCCAGCAGCGTAGCCCCGGGACCCTCCTACGAGCAGTACTTC. Supplemented by reference TRBV9 and TRBJ2-7, the full variable domain reads DSGVTQTPKHLITATGQRVTLRCSPRSGDLSVYWYQQSLDQGLQFLIQYYNGEERAKGNILERFSAQQFPDLHSELNLSSLELGDSALYFCASSVAPGPSYEQYFGPGTRLTVT.

This clone was counted once. The rearrangement links TRBV4-1 to TRBJ2-7, with 9 positions matching TRBD1. V was pared by 1 base and J by 3 bases, with 1 base of the junction left unmatched. Germline V gene lookup returns CDR1 MGHRA and CDR2 YSYEKL. The CDR3 consists of 14 residues. For the CDR3, the DNA is TGCGCCAGCAGCCAAGGGACAGGGGACTACGAGCAGTACTTC. This translates into CASSQGTGDYEQYF.

This sequence joins TRBV10-3 and TRBJ2-7; perhaps TRBD1 as D (5 bases). CDR1 is ENHRY and CDR2 is SYGVKD in the germline V gene. The CDR3 consists of 15 residues. Trimming shortened V by 0 bases and J by 4 bases, and 13 bases separated the two germline ends. Written as DNA, the CDR3 is TGTGCCATCAGTGAGTCTGGGGCTCGCTCGTACGAGCAGTACTTC. This gives the protein CAISESGARSYEQYF.

This chain joins TRBV19 and TRBJ2-6, with D perhaps TRBD1 (6 bases). The CDR3 extends over 15 amino acids. Looked up from germline, CDR1 is LNHDA and CDR2 is SQIVND (reference sequence). Trimming shortened V by 7 bases and J by 0 bases, and 10 bases separated the two germline ends. CDR3 residues: CASIRTDSGANVLTF. The CDR3 DNA reads TGTGCCAGTATCCGGACAGACTCTGGGGCCAACGTCCTGACTTTC.

The CDR3: CASSPRGGRAGELFF. In nucleotides, the CDR3 is TGTGCCAGCAGCCCACGAGGAGGGAGGGCCGGGGAGCTGTTTTTT. The V and J genes are TRBV6-1 and TRBJ2-2, with 7 bases aligning to TRBD2. The J segment lost 6 bases and the V segment lost 6 bases, leaving 10 bases of the junction unmatched. The germline V gene has CDR1 MNHNS and CDR2 SASEGT. The CDR3 is 15 residues long.

The CDR3 sequence is CASMLPGQRNTIYF. In nucleotides, the CDR3 is TGTGCCAGCATGCTACCGGGACAGAGAAACACCATATATTTT. The chain couples TRBV28 to TRBJ1-3; 7 bases match TRBD1. V was pared by 7 bases and J by 5 bases, with 8 bases of the junction left unmatched. CDR3 length: 14 residues. CDR1 MDHEN and CDR2 SYDVKM come from the germline V gene.

The CDR3 nucleotides are TGTGCCAGCAGGCCCCGGGACAGGACCTACGAGCAGTACTTC. Translating it yields CASRPRDRTYEQYF. The V call is TRBV7-8, the J call TRBJ2-7, with TRBD1 identical over 8 bases. The germline gives CDR1 SGHVS, CDR2 FQNEAQ. The V gene end was trimmed by 6 bases and the J gene end by 2 bases; junction bases not matched to a gene: 6. This CDR3 comprises 14 residues.

The chain combines TRBV2 with TRBJ2-7; D gene ambiguous. Deletions cut 4 bases from V and 9 bases from J, with 10 bases between. The germline CDR1 and CDR2 sequences are SNHLY and FYNNEI. The CDR3 totals 11 residues. The CDR3 region has the DNA TGTGCCAGCAGTGGGCAATCCGTGCAGTACTTC. Encoded protein: CASSGQSVQYF.

The chain has TRBV19 and TRBJ2-5; D is unclear. This CDR3 has 12 amino acids. The germline V gene encodes CDR1 LNHDA and CDR2 SQIVND (reference sequence). V lost 7 bases and J lost 7, with 13 bases in between. CDR3: CASKAQPGTQYF. CDR3 bases: TGTGCCAGTAAGGCCCAGCCAGGGACCCAGTACTTC.